Listed here are 28 T cell receptor beta chains from one sample, sequenced in a study of blood T cell repertoires in COVID-19. Generated by immunoSEQ multiplex PCR, the TCRdb table keeps only in-frame clones and is missing some. Seen here are roughly 100,000 clones, 80% to 95% observed once, and the top ten hold roughly 1.9%. What was sequenced was peripheral blood. The source is a woman aged 50 to 60 with COVID-19, enrolled during active disease.

This chain links TRBV10-3 with TRBJ2-7; 8 positions match TRBD1. V gave up 3 bases and J gave up 0 bases; unmatched junction bases: 7. Germline CDR1 ENHRY, CDR2 SYGVKD. The CDR3 totals 16 residues. The CDR3 sequence: CAISDRTGIHSYEQYF. The CDR3 nucleotides are TGTGCCATCAGTGATAGGACAGGGATCCACTCCTACGAGCAGTACTTC.

The rearrangement links TRBV23-1 to TRBJ1-4; a possible D gene is TRBD1 (5 bases). TRBV23-1 is sorted into the ORF group, with uncertain function. The CDR3 extends over 12 amino acids. With 9 bases removed from V and 8 bases from J, the gap between germline ends came to 13 bases. The DNA for the CDR3 is TGCGCCAGGGGGGGAGAGCAGGAAAAACTGTTTTTT. This gives the protein CARGGEQEKLFF.

This chain connects TRBV10-1 to TRBJ2-3; 8 positions agree with TRBD2. The CDR3 runs 15 residues. Unmatched junction bases numbered 4, after V lost 4 bases and J lost 1 base. Germline V gene lookup returns CDR1 WNHNN and CDR2 SYGVQD (reference sequence). CDR3 in amino acids: CASSGSAGGTDTQYF. CDR3 in DNA: TGCGCCAGCAGTGGGTCAGCGGGGGGCACAGATACGCAGTATTTT.

The chain couples TRBV9 to TRBJ1-2; D gene uncertain. Trimming left V 0 bases short and J 2 bases short, with 8 bases between. CDR3 size: 14 residues. Germline CDR1 and CDR2: SGDLS and YYNGEE. The CDR3 coding sequence is TGTGCCAGCAGCGTAGCTACAGCAAACTATGGCTACACCTTC. It encodes CASSVATANYGYTF.

This clone was detected only a few times. This chain connects TRBV2 to TRBJ2-1; D ambiguous. Germline CDR1 and CDR2: SNHLY and FYNNEI. This CDR3 has 13 residues. Trimming took off 5 bases at V and 7 bases at J, with 12 bases between the two ends. CDR3 DNA sequence: TGTGCCAGCAGTTCCAATACTAATAATGAGCAGTTCTTC. Amino acids: CASSSNTNNEQFF.

J is TRBJ2-2 and V is TRBV5-1, with a weak D call TRBD1 (7 bases). Trimming pared 0 bases from V and 4 bases from J, leaving 16 bases between. The CDR3 has 17 residues. Germline CDR1 and CDR2: SGHRS and YFSETQ. The CDR3 here is CASSLEAPGGGTGELFF. The CDR3 DNA reads TGCGCCAGCAGCTTGGAGGCCCCAGGGGGAGGCACCGGGGAGCTGTTTTTT.

A single count supports this clone. The V call is TRBV2, the J call TRBJ1-3; D might be TRBD1 (6 bases). The germline CDR1 and CDR2 sequences are SNHLY and FYNNEI. The CDR3 runs to 16 residues. Trimming removed 4 bases from V and 0 bases from J, with 13 bases in between. CDR3 DNA: TGTGCCAGCAGTGGGTACAGGGTCGGCTCTGGAAACACCATATATTTT. It specifies CASSGYRVGSGNTIYF.

The rearrangement links TRBV11-2 to TRBJ1-1, with D perhaps matching TRBD1 (5 bases). Trimming shortened V by 5 bases and J by 3 bases, and 16 bases separated the two germline ends. Germline CDR1 is SGHAT and CDR2 is FQNNGV. This CDR3 is 15 amino acids long. The CDR3 here is CASSALGGRDTEAFF. CDR3 DNA sequence: TGTGCCAGCAGCGCATTGGGGGGTAGGGACACTGAAGCTTTCTTT.

This clone has a single count. The J gene is TRBJ2-3, the V gene TRBV29-1; 7 bases are a match to TRBD2. The germline CDR1 and CDR2 sequences are SQVTM and ANQGSEA. The CDR3 sequence is 16 residues long. With 1 base clipped from V and 1 base from J, the junction kept 8 bases outside the gene matches. Written as DNA, the CDR3 is TGCAGCGTTGAAGGAGGGGCTAGCGGACGCACAGATACGCAGTATTTT. Protein product: CSVEGGASGRTDTQYF.

The J gene is TRBJ1-5, the V gene TRBV27; D is possibly TRBD1 (6 bases). CDR3 length: 12 residues. Germline values: CDR1 MNHEY, CDR2 SMNVEV (reference sequence). V dropped 5 bases and J dropped 9 bases, with 11 bases sitting between them. CDR3 in amino acids: CASSPRGGPQHF. CDR3 nucleotide sequence: TGTGCCAGCAGTCCGCGAGGGGGGCCCCAGCATTTT.

The CDR3 sequence: CASSVGLNTDTQYF. Written as DNA, the CDR3 is TGTGCCAGCAGCGTAGGACTGAACACAGATACGCAGTATTTT. The chain links TRBV9 to TRBJ2-3; D gene ambiguous. This CDR3 is built from 14 residues. Trimming removed 0 bases at V and 2 bases at J, with 7 bases between. Germline CDR1 is SGDLS and CDR2 is YYNGEE.

The V gene is TRBV18, the J gene TRBJ1-2; D is undetermined. The CDR3 totals 14 residues. Germline assignment: CDR1 KGHSH and CDR2 LQKENI. V was trimmed by 5 bases and J by 4 bases, leaving 14 bases between them. The CDR3 loop is CASSSKRKTYGYTF. The CDR3, as DNA: TGTGCCAGCTCATCCAAGCGGAAAACCTATGGCTACACCTTC.

The chain combines TRBV9 with TRBJ2-4; TRBD2 aligns across 8 bases. Looked up from germline, CDR1 is SGDLS and CDR2 is YYNGEE. The junction had 8 bases not matched to a gene; V was cut back by 4 bases and J by 8 bases. There are 14 residues in the CDR3. The CDR3: CASSPSGGLYIQYF. The CDR3 region has the DNA TGTGCCAGCAGCCCCAGCGGGGGCCTCTACATTCAGTACTTC.

This chain uses TRBV6-5 with TRBJ1-1, with D unresolved. The CDR3 is made up of 14 amino acids. V was trimmed by 0 bases and J by 10 bases, leaving 15 bases between them. Germline V gene data show CDR1 as MNHEY and CDR2 as SVGAGI. CDR3 bases: TGTGCCAGCAGTTACTCCTCAGGCGGGGTCTCAGCTTTCTTT. As protein: CASSYSSGGVSAFF.

This chain joins TRBV19 and TRBJ2-4; TRBD1 matches at 12 bases. In germline, CDR1 is LNHDA, CDR2 SQIVND (reference sequence). The ends lost 5 bases at V and 7 bases at J; junction bases unmatched: 9. This CDR3 has 16 amino acids. CDR3: CASSAPGQGATNIQYF. CDR3 bases: TGTGCCAGTAGTGCCCCGGGACAGGGGGCGACGAACATTCAGTACTTC.

Note on this clone: Germline and junction disagree at one end, which may indicate a read error. V is TRBV30 and J is TRBJ2-1; D is possibly TRBD2 (5 bases). This CDR3 has 14 residues. CDR1 and CDR2 (germline): GTSNPN, SVGIG (reference sequence). The CDR3, as DNA: TGTGCCTGGAGAGTAGTGGACTCCAACAATGAGCAGTTCTTC. Encoded protein: CAWRVVDSNNEQFF.

The chain combines TRBV11-2 with TRBJ2-7; no reliable D call. This CDR3 is built from 14 residues. Germline lookup yields CDR1 SGHAT and CDR2 FQNNGV. Between the trimmed V and J ends, which lost 5 bases and 3 bases, there was a span of 14 bases. The DNA for the CDR3 is TGTGCCAGCAGCCGGCTTGGGCAGAACTACGAGCAGTACGTC. Translated, it gives CASSRLGQNYEQYV.

Points on this clone: At one boundary the junction diverges from the germline segment, which might be a read error. This chain connects TRBV6-2 or TRBV6-3 to TRBJ2-7; D call uncertain. CDR1 and CDR2 from the germline V gene are MNHEY and SVGEGT. The CDR3 runs to 12 residues. The CDR3 DNA is TGTGCCAGCAGTTACGTTAACTACGGGCAGTACTTC. Translation: CASSYVNYGQYF.

This chain uses TRBV13 with TRBJ2-5; 8 bases are shared with TRBD2. The CDR3 totals 15 residues. V lost 4 bases to trimming and J lost 3 bases; unmatched junction nucleotides: 7. Per the germline V gene, CDR1 is PRHDT and CDR2 is FYEKMQ (reference sequence). The chain's CDR3 is CASSSKPGGKETQYF. In DNA, the CDR3 is TGTGCCAGCAGCTCCAAGCCGGGGGGGAAAGAGACCCAGTACTTC.

The chain carries TRBV19 and TRBJ1-5; D is possibly TRBD1 (6 bases). The germline V gene encodes CDR1 LNHDA and CDR2 SQIVND (reference sequence). This CDR3 is 15 amino acids long. V was pared by 5 bases and J by 9 bases, with 20 bases between. Here the CDR3 reads CASSDNQGWVGPQHF. CDR3 nucleotides: TGTGCCAGTAGTGACAATCAGGGGTGGGTAGGGCCCCAGCATTTT.

V is TRBV5-1 and J is TRBJ1-1; 7 bases line up with TRBD1. Germline-derived CDR1 and CDR2 are SGHRS and YFSETQ. The CDR3 is 16 residues long. The ends lost 4 bases at V and 0 bases at J; junction bases unmatched: 9. CDR3 bases: TGCGCCAGCAGCATAACTCCGGGACAGCTGAACACTGAAGCTTTCTTT. As protein: CASSITPGQLNTEAFF.

This chain connects TRBV30 to TRBJ1-1, with 9 bases identical to TRBD1. The V segment lost 4 bases and the J segment 10 bases; nucleotides outside the gene matches: 7. The CDR3 loop spans 12 amino acids. Germline CDR1 reads GTSNPN; CDR2 reads SVGIG (reference sequence). The CDR3 sequence is CAWTPGQGPAFF. In DNA, the CDR3 is TGTGCCTGGACCCCGGGACAGGGTCCAGCTTTCTTT.

The rearrangement links TRBV14 to TRBJ2-3; 10 positions agree with TRBD1. V was pared by 7 bases and J by 8 bases, with 9 bases of the junction left unmatched. CDR3 length: 14 amino acids. Germline V lookup: CDR1 SGHDN, CDR2 FVKESK. The CDR3 region is CASTRDRGVGTQYF. As DNA, the CDR3 is TGTGCCAGCACTCGGGACAGGGGAGTAGGTACGCAGTATTTT.

The V and J genes are TRBV7-8 and TRBJ2-6; 10 bases are a match to TRBD2. The germline gives CDR1 SGHVS, CDR2 FQNEAQ. The CDR3 length is 20 residues. V was clipped by 5 bases and J by 4 bases; unmatched bases: 17. The CDR3: CASSPRGSGGIPSGANVLTF. Written as DNA, the CDR3 is TGTGCCAGCAGCCCGCGGGGTAGCGGGGGGATCCCTTCCGGGGCCAACGTCCTGACTTTC. Variable domain in full (rest from reference TRBV7-8 and TRBJ2-6): GAGVSQSPRYKVAKRGQDVALRCDPISGHVSLFWYQQALGQGPEFLTYFQNEAQLDKSGLPSDRFFAERPEGSVSTLKIQRTQQEDSAVYLCASSPRGSGGIPSGANVLTFGAGSRLTVL.

This CDR3 is CASSIDRSLQPQHF. CDR3 in DNA: TGTGCCAGTAGTATAGATCGGTCACTCCAGCCCCAGCATTTT. J is TRBJ1-5 and V is TRBV19, with D hard to call. The germline V and J ends were trimmed by 0 bases and 7 bases, with 10 bases remaining between them. The germline V gene encodes CDR1 LNHDA and CDR2 SQIVND (reference sequence). The CDR3 has 14 residues.

The chain couples TRBV11-2 to TRBJ2-4; 7 bases agree with TRBD2. V dropped 8 bases and J dropped 3; count of bases not matched to a gene: 4. There are 13 residues in the CDR3. Germline V gives CDR1 SGHAT, CDR2 FQNNGV. This CDR3 reads CASGEGLKNIQYF. The CDR3 DNA follows: TGTGCCAGCGGGGAGGGACTCAAAAACATTCAGTACTTC.

This sequence joins TRBV10-3 and TRBJ1-2; D possibly corresponds to TRBD1 (6 bases). The CDR3 has 13 residues. From germline, CDR1 is ENHRY and CDR2 SYGVKD. V lost 6 bases and J 3 bases, leaving 11 bases between the germline ends. In DNA form, the CDR3 reads TGTGCCATCAGAGGGGCAGGGGACTATGGCTACACCTTC. Protein sequence: CAIRGAGDYGYTF.

The chain carries TRBV18 and TRBJ2-1; TRBD1 matches at 8 bases. This CDR3 region has 16 residues. Germline CDR1 reads KGHSH; CDR2 reads LQKENI. The J segment lost 2 bases and the V segment lost 6 bases, leaving 9 bases of the junction unmatched. CDR3 DNA sequence: TGTGCCAGCTCGAGGAACAGGGGGGCAGCCTACAATGAGCAGTTCTTC. Protein product: CASSRNRGAAYNEQFF.